One sample yielded the 31 T cell receptor beta chains listed below, sequenced in a study of T cell responses to AZD1222 COVID-19 vaccine. Profiling relied on immunoSEQ multiplex PCR, and the TCRdb table lists in-frame clones only, not all of them. The repertoire holds 200,000 or so clones, with around 92% as singletons. The sequencing here drew on peripheral blood, taken on day 0 of AZD1222 vaccination. These TCRs come from an adult in good health.

This sequence joins TRBV6-5 and TRBJ1-3; 8 bases are a match to TRBD1. CDR1 and CDR2 (germline): MNHEY, SVGAGI. J was trimmed by 3 bases and V by 5 bases; bases with no gene match: 3. CDR3 length: 14 residues. CDR3 sequence (DNA): TGTGCCAGCAGTACCGGGACAGGTGGAAACACCATATATTTT. It codes for CASSTGTGGNTIYF.

The chain couples TRBV4-2 to TRBJ1-2; the D is unclear. Germline CDR1 LGHNA, CDR2 YNFKEQ. The CDR3 sequence is 14 residues long. Trimming removed 2 bases from V and 4 bases from J, with 11 bases in between. The DNA of the CDR3 is TGTGCCAGCAGCCAAACTGTTCCCATCTATGGCTACACCTTC. This encodes CASSQTVPIYGYTF.

The genes are TRBV5-1 and TRBJ2-3; TRBD2 matches at 7 bases. V lost 5 bases and J lost 0; bases outside the gene matches: 9. The CDR3 spans 16 residues. CDR1 is SGHRS, CDR2 YFSETQ, per germline. The CDR3 region has the DNA TGCGCCAGCAGACTTTTGGGGGGGACCAGCACAGATACGCAGTATTTT. It translates to CASRLLGGTSTDTQYF. The variable domain in full, completed from reference TRBV5-1 and TRBJ2-3, reads KAGVTQTPRYLIKTRGQQVTLSCSPISGHRSVSWYQQTPGQGLQFLFEYFSETQRNKGNFPGRFSGRQFSNSRSEMNVSTLELGDSALYLCASRLLGGTSTDTQYFGPGTRLTVL.

The rearrangement links TRBV10-3 to TRBJ2-5; the D gene is possibly TRBD2 (6 bases). Per the germline V gene, CDR1 is ENHRY and CDR2 is SYGVKD. V lost 10 bases and J 2 bases, leaving 8 bases between the germline ends. This CDR3 is built from 11 residues. CDR3 sequence reads: CATSVQETQYF. The DNA of the CDR3 is TGTGCCACTAGCGTTCAAGAGACCCAGTACTTC.

The genes are TRBV12-3 or TRBV12-4 and TRBJ2-1; D gene uncertain. The CDR3 contains 12 residues. V was pared by 3 bases and J by 6 bases, with 6 bases between. The CDR3 reads CASSFLRNEQFF. The CDR3 nucleotides are TGTGCCAGCAGTTTCCTCCGCAATGAGCAGTTCTTC.

The rearrangement links TRBV6-5 to TRBJ1-2, with D perhaps TRBD1 (6 bases). Trimming pared 6 bases from V and 6 bases from J, leaving 17 bases between. The CDR3 consists of 14 residues. CDR1 MNHEY and CDR2 SVGAGI come from the germline V gene. CDR3 sequence reads: CASSLLRGGHGYTF. The CDR3 nucleotides are TGTGCCAGCAGCCTCCTCCGGGGGGGGCATGGCTACACCTTC.

The CDR3 DNA sequence: TGTGCCAGCAGTGACCCCAGACAGGGACTGTACCAAGAGACCCAGTACTTC. Protein: CASSDPRQGLYQETQYF. This chain connects TRBV6-1 to TRBJ2-5; a possible D gene is TRBD1 (7 bases). Trimming removed 3 bases at V and 0 bases at J, with 17 bases between. Germline values: CDR1 MNHNS, CDR2 SASEGT. There are 17 residues in the CDR3.

V and J are TRBV10-2 and TRBJ1-5; D remains ambiguous. Germline CDR1 WSHSY, CDR2 SAAADI. The germline V and J ends were trimmed by 3 bases and 0 bases, with 6 bases remaining between them. The CDR3 runs 14 residues. Here the CDR3 DNA reads TGCGCCAGCAGTGAACCCTATAGCAATCAGCCCCAGCATTTT. Translated: CASSEPYSNQPQHF.

The V gene is TRBV15, the J gene TRBJ2-3, with 12 bases identical to TRBD1. The CDR3 is 17 residues long. Germline V gives CDR1 LNHNV, CDR2 YYDKDF (reference sequence). Germline trimming cut 5 bases from V and 3 bases from J; bases unmatched to any gene: 9. DNA of the CDR3: TGTGCCACCAGCGGCCGGGGGACAGGGGGCCGGACAGATACGCAGTATTTT. Its translation: CATSGRGTGGRTDTQYF.

The rearrangement links TRBV18 to TRBJ2-2, with D possibly being TRBD1 (5 bases). Trimming took off 6 bases at V and 5 bases at J, with 13 bases between the two ends. CDR1 and CDR2 (germline): KGHSH, LQKENI. The length of the CDR3 is 14 residues. CDR3 sequence reads: CASSTLGETGELFF. In nucleotides, the CDR3 is TGTGCCAGCTCTACCCTAGGGGAAACCGGGGAGCTGTTTTTT.

This clone appeared once. The chain recombines TRBV7-2 with TRBJ2-7, with a tentative D call TRBD1 (5 bases). Germline V gene sequence: CDR1 SGHTA, CDR2 FQGNSA. This CDR3 region has 15 residues. V dropped 5 bases and J dropped 3 bases, with 17 bases sitting between them. CDR3 nucleotides: TGTGCCAGCAGCCAAGACAGTAACGTTTACTACGAGCAGTACGTC. Encoded protein: CASSQDSNVYYEQYV.

This chain uses TRBV6-5 with TRBJ1-1; the D is unclear. The CDR3 is 13 residues long. The V gene lost 4 bases and the J gene lost 4 bases, with 10 bases spanning the gap. Germline CDR1 and CDR2: MNHEY and SVGAGI. CDR3 sequence reads: CASSFQLGTEAFF. In nucleotides, the CDR3 is TGTGCCAGCAGTTTCCAATTGGGCACTGAAGCTTTCTTT.

V gene TRBV4-1 combines with J gene TRBJ2-5, with D possibly matching TRBD1 (6 bases). CDR1 and CDR2 from the germline V gene are MGHRA and YSYEKL. The CDR3 is 15 residues long. V gave up 6 bases and J gave up 4 bases, with 18 bases separating them. This CDR3 is CASRPLGGSGETQYF. CDR3 sequence (DNA): TGCGCCAGCAGACCTCTTGGGGGCTCGGGAGAGACCCAGTACTTC.

This chain links TRBV4-1 with TRBJ2-1; 8 nucleotides align to TRBD1. J gave up 9 bases and V 0 bases, and 16 bases lay outside the gene matches. Germline lookup yields CDR1 MGHRA and CDR2 YSYEKL. CDR3 length: 18 amino acids. The CDR3 loop is CASSQEGGQGVGWAEQFF. CDR3 nucleotide sequence: TGCGCCAGCAGCCAAGAAGGAGGACAGGGAGTTGGATGGGCTGAGCAGTTCTTC.

The chain joins TRBV11-3 to TRBJ2-2; 10 bases align to TRBD2. The trim removed 5 bases at V and 1 base at J, leaving 10 bases unmatched. This CDR3 spans 18 amino acids. CDR1 and CDR2 (germline): SGHNT, YENEEA. This CDR3 is CASSPPASGRVNTGELFF. In DNA form, the CDR3 reads TGTGCCAGCAGCCCGCCGGCCAGCGGGAGGGTGAACACCGGGGAGCTGTTTTTT.

This chain connects TRBV19 to TRBJ2-7; D gene unclear. Trimming shortened V by 6 bases and J by 1 base, and 10 bases separated the two germline ends. The CDR3 runs to 13 residues. CDR1 LNHDA and CDR2 SQIVND come from the germline V gene (reference sequence). CDR3 in amino acids: CASSLGLSYEQYV. The CDR3 DNA reads as TGTGCCAGTAGCCTGGGGTTATCCTACGAGCAGTACGTC.

Of note for this clone: One junction end disagrees with the germline gene, perhaps due to a read error. Other DNA sequences within the sample encode an identical CDR3. This chain uses TRBV7-2 with TRBJ2-7; 12 bases are shared with TRBD2. Germline lookup yields CDR1 SGHTA and CDR2 FQGNSA. The CDR3 loop spans 14 amino acids. Here the CDR3 DNA reads TGTGCCAGCAGCCTAGCGGGAGGGGTCTACGAGCAGTACTTC. Translated, it gives CASSLAGGVYEQYF. Complete variable domain (other parts from reference TRBV7-2 and TRBJ2-7): GAGVSQSPSNKVTEKGKDVELRCDPISGHTALYWYRQSLGQGLEFLIYFQGNSAPDKSGLPSDRFSAERTGGSVSTLTIQRTQQEDSAVYLCASSLAGGVYEQYFGPGTRLTVT.

The chain recombines TRBV6-5 with TRBJ1-1; D uncertain. From germline, CDR1 is MNHEY and CDR2 SVGAGI. The CDR3 is 13 amino acids. V lost 6 bases and J lost 5, with 13 bases in between. The CDR3 nucleotides read TGTGCCAGCAGGCAGCCGTGGGTAACTGAAGCTTTCTTT. It is translated as CASRQPWVTEAFF.

This chain uses TRBV7-2 with TRBJ1-2; D may be TRBD1 (6 bases). V lost 6 bases and J 4 bases, leaving 15 bases between the germline ends. The CDR3 runs to 14 residues. The germline V gene has CDR1 SGHTA and CDR2 FQGNSA. The CDR3 sequence is CASSSGTWGYGYTF. Here the CDR3 DNA reads TGTGCCAGCAGTAGTGGGACATGGGGCTATGGCTACACCTTC.

V usage is TRBV6-1 and J usage is TRBJ2-7; D is unresolved. V shed 4 bases and J shed 7 bases, with 23 bases lying between them. From germline, CDR1 is MNHNS and CDR2 SASEGT. The CDR3 is 16 residues long. CDR3 coding DNA: TGTGCCAGCAGTGCGCTCTCCCAGGTCTGGTTTGGGGAGCAGTACGTC. Its protein is CASSALSQVWFGEQYV.

This chain connects TRBV29-1 to TRBJ1-1, with unresolved D. This CDR3 has 12 residues. V was shortened by 2 bases and J by 2 bases, with 6 bases between the two germline ends. Germline V gene data show CDR1 as SQVTM and CDR2 as ANQGSEA. The CDR3, as DNA: TGCAGCGTTGAAACACCAAACACTGAAGCTTTCTTT. It specifies CSVETPNTEAFF.

The J gene is TRBJ2-7, the V gene TRBV6-5, with 13 bases identical to TRBD2. The CDR3 has 14 amino acids. Germline CDR1 reads MNHEY; CDR2 reads SVGAGI. Unmatched junction bases numbered 6, after V lost 6 bases and J lost 7 bases. The CDR3 region is CASRQLAGGREQYF. The CDR3 DNA is TGTGCCAGCAGGCAACTAGCGGGAGGGCGAGAGCAGTACTTC.

This sequence joins TRBV19 and TRBJ1-5, with no clear D. The CDR3 loop spans 14 amino acids. V lost 4 bases and J 6 bases, leaving 13 bases between the germline ends. The germline V gene has CDR1 LNHDA and CDR2 SQIVND (reference sequence). CDR3 nucleotide sequence: TGTGCCAGTAGTACCCGGGATTACGGTCAGCCCCAGCATTTT. Translation: CASSTRDYGQPQHF.

This chain connects TRBV11-3 to TRBJ2-1; D is unresolved. Trimming cost V 1 base and J 8 bases, with 12 bases left between them. Germline CDR1 SGHNT, CDR2 YENEEA. This CDR3 region has 14 residues. CDR3 sequence: CASSLVGQSDEQFF. As DNA, the CDR3 is TGTGCCAGCAGCTTAGTTGGGCAGAGCGATGAGCAGTTCTTC. The full variable domain, with the rest looked up from reference TRBV11-3 and TRBJ2-1, is EAGVVQSPRYKIIEKKQPVAFWCNPISGHNTLYWYLQNLGQGPELLIRYENEEAVDDSQLPKDRFSAERLKGVDSTLKIQPAELGDSAVYLCASSLVGQSDEQFFGPGTRLTVL.

The V gene is TRBV29-1, the J gene TRBJ2-5; TRBD2 matches 12 bases. J lost 1 base, V lost 5 bases, and 11 bases had no gene match. The CDR3 has 17 residues. From germline, CDR1 is SQVTM and CDR2 ANQGSEA. This CDR3 is CSVHTGLAGIIQETQYF. CDR3 coding DNA: TGCAGCGTTCATACAGGACTAGCGGGGATCATCCAAGAGACCCAGTACTTC.

The V call is TRBV6-6, the J call TRBJ1-2, with a tentative D call TRBD1 (5 bases). V was trimmed by 5 bases and J by 7 bases, leaving 17 bases between them. The CDR3 has 14 residues. Germline V gives CDR1 MNHNY, CDR2 SVGAGI (reference sequence). This CDR3 reads CASSNRDVLVGYTF. The CDR3 bases are TGTGCCAGCAGTAACCGGGACGTCCTTGTTGGCTACACCTTC.

The CDR3 here is CASRSGGLYGYTF. The CDR3, as DNA: TGTGCCAGCAGATCCGGAGGGCTCTATGGCTACACCTTC. The rearrangement joins TRBV28 to TRBJ1-2; D not certain. This CDR3 has 13 amino acids. The V gene lost 6 bases and the J gene lost 4 bases, with 12 bases spanning the gap. Germline-derived CDR1 and CDR2 are MDHEN and SYDVKM.

The chain carries TRBV6-6 and TRBJ2-7; TRBD1 aligns across 7 bases. Germline-derived CDR1 and CDR2 are MNHNY and SVGAGI (reference sequence). Germline trimming cut 6 bases from V and 3 bases from J; bases unmatched to any gene: 5. This CDR3 region has 13 residues. The CDR3 is CASSLSGGYEQYF. The CDR3 DNA is TGTGCCAGCAGCCTGTCAGGGGGCTACGAGCAGTACTTC.

For the CDR3, the DNA is TGTGCCAGCAGCCAGTTTGGGAACGATGGCTACACCTTC. Amino acid sequence: CASSQFGNDGYTF. This rearrangement joins TRBV3-1 (or the pseudogene TRBV3-2) to TRBJ1-2; D remains unclear. V lost 3 bases, J lost 6 bases, and 11 bases lay in between. The CDR3 consists of 13 residues. The germline CDR1 and CDR2 sequences are LGHDT and YNNKEL (reference sequence).

CDR3 region: CASSEGAGATDTQYF. The CDR3 coding sequence is TGCGCCAGCAGCGAAGGGGCGGGGGCAACAGATACGCAGTATTTT. The rearrangement links TRBV10-2 to TRBJ2-3; maybe TRBD2 (7 bases). V was cut by 6 bases and J by 3 bases, with 16 bases left in between. The CDR3 has 15 residues. Germline values: CDR1 WSHSY, CDR2 SAAADI.

The J gene is TRBJ1-2, the V gene TRBV5-6, with no clear D. From germline, CDR1 is SGHDT and CDR2 YYEEEE. The V gene lost 3 bases and the J gene lost 2 bases, with 8 bases spanning the gap. The length of the CDR3 is 13 residues. CDR3 amino acids: CASSSEDNYGYTF. CDR3 DNA sequence: TGTGCCAGCAGCTCCGAGGACAACTATGGCTACACCTTC.